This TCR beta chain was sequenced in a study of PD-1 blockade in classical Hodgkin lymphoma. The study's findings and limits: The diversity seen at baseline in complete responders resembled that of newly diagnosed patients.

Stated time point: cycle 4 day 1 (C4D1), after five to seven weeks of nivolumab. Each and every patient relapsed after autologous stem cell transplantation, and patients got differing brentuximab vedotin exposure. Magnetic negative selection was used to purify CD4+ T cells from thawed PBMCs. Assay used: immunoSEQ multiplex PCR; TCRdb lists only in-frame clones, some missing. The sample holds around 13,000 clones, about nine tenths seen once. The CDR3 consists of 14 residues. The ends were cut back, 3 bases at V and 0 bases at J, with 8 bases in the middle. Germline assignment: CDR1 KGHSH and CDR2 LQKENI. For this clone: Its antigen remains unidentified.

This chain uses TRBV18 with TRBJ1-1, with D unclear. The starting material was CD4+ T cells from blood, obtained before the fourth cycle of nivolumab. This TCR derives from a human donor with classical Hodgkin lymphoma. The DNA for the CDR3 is TGTGCCAGCTCACCTATGGTTTTGAACACTGAAGCTTTCTTT. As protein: CASSPMVLNTEAFF.